Below are 3 T cell receptor beta chains sequenced from a single sample in a study of T cell responses to AZD1222 COVID-19 vaccine. TCRdb's table, derived via immunoSEQ multiplex PCR, lists solely in-frame clones and lacks some. The data show around 200,000 clones, with approximately 90% seen just once and 25% to 30% held by the top ten. Sequenced material: peripheral blood, taken 28 days after the second AZD1222 dose. The receptor source for this set is an adult who received the AZD1222 COVID-19 vaccine.

The rearrangement links TRBV9 to TRBJ2-7; 9 nucleotides align to TRBD1. CDR1 and CDR2 (germline): SGDLS, YYNGEE. The CDR3 loop spans 18 amino acids. Trimming at V came to 6 bases and at J to 1 base, leaving 17 bases not matched to a gene. The CDR3 loop is CASTWGQGIRIWSYEQYF. The CDR3 bases are TGTGCCAGCACCTGGGGACAGGGAATAAGAATCTGGTCCTACGAGCAGTACTTC.

This rearrangement joins TRBV19 to TRBJ2-1; perhaps TRBD1 as D (6 bases). There are 15 residues in the CDR3. V shed 6 bases and J shed 7 bases, with 19 bases lying between them. Germline V gene data show CDR1 as LNHDA and CDR2 as SQIVND (reference sequence). Written as DNA, the CDR3 is TGTGCCAGTAGCCTTGCGACAGGACCCGGAAATGAGCAGTTCTTC. This encodes CASSLATGPGNEQFF.

This chain connects TRBV28 to TRBJ2-5, with a weak D call TRBD2 (5 bases). The germline V gene encodes CDR1 MDHEN and CDR2 SYDVKM. The CDR3 totals 15 residues. V shed 5 bases and J shed 3 bases, with 16 bases lying between them. The CDR3 here is CASSEAGWSEETQYF. For the CDR3, the DNA is TGTGCCAGCAGTGAGGCGGGCTGGAGCGAAGAGACCCAGTACTTC.